The clone carrying this T cell receptor beta chain occurred many times. Its antigen remains unidentified. Time point in this sample: newly diagnosed GD, antithyroid drugs for less than 3 months. PBMC RNA served as the TCR library source. The patient group derived from an endocrinology department in Xi'an, China. This specimen comes from a study of regulatory T cells in long-lasting Graves disease. General study results and limits: There was favoring of TRBV28, TRBJ1-2 and TRBJ2-5 in persistent disease. Persistent patients shared some 2,500 public clonotypes among themselves. Newly diagnosed patients shared fewer, at around 970.

Germline loops: CDR1 GTSNPN, CDR2 SVGIG (reference sequence). V lost 3 bases to trimming and J lost 0 bases, with 11 bases between them. This CDR3 has 15 residues. TCR beta libraries were built with iRepertoire HTBI primers and Arm-PCR of CDR3 regions. Each CDR3 protein is one row after TCRdb ran MiXCR on the multiplex PCR reads. The data hold 400,000 to 550,000 distinct CDR3 sequences, with approximately 16% observed a single time. Separately, the same data were catalogued under a study of T cells in Graves' hyperthyroidism and ophthalmopathy. From that paper: Blood also showed most of the thyroid clonotypes that were expanded above 0.001.

The sample consisted of peripheral blood mononuclear cells (PBMCs), taken at new diagnosis, from a patient treated with antithyroid drugs. This receptor was taken from a woman between 25 and 40 years old with Graves disease. V is TRBV30 and J is TRBJ2-2; a weak D match, TRBD1 (6 bases). The CDR3 reads CAWRTTGANTGELFF. CDR3 sequence (DNA): TGTGCCTGGAGAACGACAGGAGCGAACACCGGGGAGCTGTTTTTT. The full variable domain, completed using reference TRBV30 and TRBJ2-2, is SQTIHQWPATLVQPVGSPLSLECTVEGTSNPNLYWYRQAAGRGLQLLFYSVGIGQISSEVPQNLSASRPQDRQFILSSKKLLLSDSGFYLCAWRTTGANTGELFFGEGSRLTVL.